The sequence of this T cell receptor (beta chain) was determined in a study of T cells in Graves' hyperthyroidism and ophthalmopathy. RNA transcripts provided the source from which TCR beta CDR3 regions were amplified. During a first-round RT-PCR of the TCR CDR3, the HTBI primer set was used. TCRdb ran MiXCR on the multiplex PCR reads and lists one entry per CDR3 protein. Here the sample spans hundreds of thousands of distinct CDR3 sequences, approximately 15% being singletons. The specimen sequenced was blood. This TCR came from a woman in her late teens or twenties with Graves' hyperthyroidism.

The CDR3 DNA reads TGTGCCAGCTCACCACTAGCTCAGGGAGGGCGGGAGCAGTACTTC. Translation: CASSPLAQGGREQYF. The chain uses TRBV18 and TRBJ2-7; 7 bases match TRBD2. V lost 1 base, J lost 7 bases, and 10 bases stayed unmatched. CDR1 and CDR2 (germline): KGHSH, LQKENI. The CDR3 is 15 amino acids.